Shown below are 16 T cell receptor beta chains from a single sample sequenced in a study of T cell responses to AZD1222 COVID-19 vaccine. The method was immunoSEQ multiplex PCR; TCRdb's version includes in-frame clones alone and lacks a portion of them. This table has fewer than 120,000 clones, about 90% appearing once. The source material was peripheral blood, sampled on day 0 of AZD1222 vaccination. These receptors originate from an adult in good health.

The chain couples TRBV6-2 or TRBV6-3 to TRBJ1-5; 7 bases are shared with TRBD1. The CDR3 has 14 residues. CDR1 is MNHEY, CDR2 SVGEGT, per germline. V was pared by 5 bases and J by 7 bases, with 8 bases of the junction left unmatched. CDR3 amino acids: CASSDTGVGQPQHF. The CDR3 nucleotides are TGTGCCAGCAGTGACACAGGGGTGGGGCAGCCCCAGCATTTT.

The rearrangement links TRBV19 to TRBJ1-5, with D possibly matching TRBD1 (5 bases). The V end lost 1 base, the J end lost 6 bases, and 10 bases lay between the germline ends. The CDR3 has 14 residues. CDR1 LNHDA and CDR2 SQIVND come from the germline V gene (reference sequence). The CDR3 bases are TGTGCCAGTAGTATAGTGGGGCAGGGTCAGCCCCAGCATTTT. Translation gives CASSIVGQGQPQHF.

This chain connects TRBV24-1 to TRBJ2-1; D may be TRBD1 or TRBD2 (6 bases each). CDR1 KGHDR and CDR2 SFDVKD come from the germline V gene. The V gene lost 0 bases and the J gene lost 5 bases, with 10 bases spanning the gap. The CDR3 runs 15 residues. CDR3 coding DNA: TGTGCCACCAGTGATTTGCGGGGGCAGGACAATGAGCAGTTCTTC. Translating gives CATSDLRGQDNEQFF.

The chain recombines TRBV7-9 with TRBJ1-6; 7 bases agree with TRBD1. V lost 4 bases and J lost 11; bases outside the gene matches: 8. Germline V lookup: CDR1 SEHNR, CDR2 FQNEAQ (reference sequence). The CDR3 has 14 residues. CDR3 residues: CASSWEGAATPLHF. The CDR3 nucleotides read TGTGCCAGCAGCTGGGAGGGGGCGGCGACACCCCTCCACTTT.

This chain connects TRBV3-1 (or the pseudogene TRBV3-2) to TRBJ1-1, with no clear D. The CDR3 covers 14 residues. V was clipped by 4 bases and J by 1 base, with 10 bases between them. CDR1 is LGHDT, CDR2 YNNKEL, per germline (reference sequence). CDR3 bases: TGTGCCAGCAGCCGTGGACGGCCGAACACTGAAGCTTTCTTT. It codes for CASSRGRPNTEAFF.

The J gene is TRBJ1-5, the V gene TRBV19; weak D call: TRBD1 (6 bases). This CDR3 is built from 16 residues. The germline V and J ends were trimmed by 3 bases and 2 bases, with 14 bases remaining between them. Per germline, CDR1 LNHDA and CDR2 SQIVND (reference sequence). CDR3 region: CASSITGAFGNQPQHF. DNA for the CDR3: TGTGCCAGTAGTATCACGGGGGCTTTTGGCAATCAGCCCCAGCATTTT.

The chain links TRBV28 to TRBJ1-5; D not certain. This CDR3 contains 12 residues. Trimming left V 3 bases short and J 5 bases short, with 5 bases between. Germline lookup yields CDR1 MDHEN and CDR2 SYDVKM. DNA for the CDR3: TGTGCCAGCAGTTTCCCCTATCAGCCCCAGCATTTT. Amino acids: CASSFPYQPQHF.

This chain joins TRBV2 and TRBJ1-2; 9 nucleotides line up with TRBD1. Germline V gene data show CDR1 as SNHLY and CDR2 as FYNNEI. The V segment lost 10 bases and the J segment 2 bases; nucleotides outside the gene matches: 2. The CDR3 runs to 12 residues. Here the CDR3 reads CATGQGNYGYTF. The CDR3 DNA reads TGTGCCACCGGACAGGGGAACTATGGCTACACCTTC.

J is TRBJ1-5 and V is TRBV18; no clear D. The V end lost 3 bases, the J end lost 6 bases, and 12 bases lay between the germline ends. Germline CDR1 reads KGHSH; CDR2 reads LQKENI. CDR3 size: 14 residues. Written as DNA, the CDR3 is TGTGCCAGCTCACCCCTCAGAGGAGTTCAGCCCCAGCATTTT. Protein sequence: CASSPLRGVQPQHF.

This chain uses TRBV10-3 with TRBJ2-7; no clear D gene. The V end was cut by 2 bases, the J end by 6 bases, with 8 bases between. CDR1 is ENHRY, CDR2 SYGVKD, per germline. The CDR3 totals 12 residues. This chain's CDR3 is CAISEASPEQYF. As DNA, the CDR3 is TGTGCCATCAGTGAGGCCAGCCCCGAGCAGTACTTC.

The chain employs TRBV9 and TRBJ1-1, with unresolved D. Germline CDR1 reads SGDLS; CDR2 reads YYNGEE. Trimming removed 4 bases at V and 1 base at J, with 8 bases between. This CDR3 region has 13 residues. CDR3 coding DNA: TGTGCCAGCAGCAATTCTTGGAACACTGAAGCTTTCTTT. It specifies CASSNSWNTEAFF. Looking up the rest from reference TRBV9 and TRBJ1-1 gives the full variable domain: DSGVTQTPKHLITATGQRVTLRCSPRSGDLSVYWYQQSLDQGLQFLIQYYNGEERAKGNILERFSAQQFPDLHSELNLSSLELGDSALYFCASSNSWNTEAFFGQGTRLTVV.

The genes are TRBV5-6 and TRBJ1-2, with 10 bases matching TRBD1. The CDR3 sequence is 14 residues long. V lost 0 bases, J lost 8 bases, and 4 bases stayed unmatched. CDR1 and CDR2 (germline): SGHDT, YYEEEE. The CDR3 DNA follows: TGTGCCAGCAGCTTGGGACAGGGGGCCTGGGGCTACACCTTC. This codes for CASSLGQGAWGYTF.

The sample holds one count of this clone. The V gene is TRBV5-5, the J gene TRBJ2-7; D gene unclear. This CDR3 is 12 amino acids long. Germline V gives CDR1 SGHKS, CDR2 YYEKEE (reference sequence). Trimming took 1 base from V and 0 from J, leaving 2 bases between them. CDR3 DNA sequence: TGTGCCAGCAGCTTGTTCTCCTACGAGCAGTACTTC. Translated, it gives CASSLFSYEQYF.

The V and J genes are TRBV30 and TRBJ1-2; D is uncertain. V was cut by 0 bases and J by 4 bases, with 9 bases left in between. The CDR3 covers 13 residues. Germline-derived CDR1 and CDR2 are GTSNPN and SVGIG (reference sequence). DNA of the CDR3: TGTGCCTGGAGTGTATGGAGAGCCTATGGCTACACCTTC. It is translated as CAWSVWRAYGYTF.

The chain links TRBV27 to TRBJ1-5, with a possible D match to TRBD1 (5 bases). The V end lost 5 bases, the J end lost 0 bases, and 14 bases lay between the germline ends. From germline, CDR1 is MNHEY and CDR2 SMNVEV (reference sequence). CDR3 length: 16 residues. The DNA for the CDR3 is TGTGCCAGCAGTAAAGGGACGGCCAATAGCAATCAGCCCCAGCATTTT. It specifies CASSKGTANSNQPQHF.

The V call is TRBV14, the J call TRBJ1-6; D gene uncertain. Trimming removed 5 bases at V and 7 bases at J, with 21 bases between. CDR1 SGHDN and CDR2 FVKESK come from the germline V gene. The CDR3 has 17 residues. The CDR3 protein is CASSARGGSRRNSPLHF. DNA for the CDR3: TGTGCCAGCAGCGCAAGAGGCGGTTCACGCCGGAATTCACCCCTCCACTTT.